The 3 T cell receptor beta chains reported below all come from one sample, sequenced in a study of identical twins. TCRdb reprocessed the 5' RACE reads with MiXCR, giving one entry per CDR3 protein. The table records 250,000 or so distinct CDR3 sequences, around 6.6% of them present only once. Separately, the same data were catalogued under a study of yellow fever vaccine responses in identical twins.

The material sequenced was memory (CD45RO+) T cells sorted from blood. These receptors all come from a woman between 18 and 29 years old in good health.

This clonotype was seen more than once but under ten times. CDR3 bases: TGCGCCAGCAGCCAAGATGGTATAGCGGGAGGCGGCTACCAAGAGACCCAGTACTTC. This codes for CASSQDGIAGGGYQETQYF. The chain couples TRBV4-1 to TRBJ2-5; 10 bases agree with TRBD2. J lost 0 bases, V lost 0 bases, and 10 bases had no gene match. The CDR3 runs to 19 residues. Germline CDR1 is MGHRA and CDR2 is YSYEKL.

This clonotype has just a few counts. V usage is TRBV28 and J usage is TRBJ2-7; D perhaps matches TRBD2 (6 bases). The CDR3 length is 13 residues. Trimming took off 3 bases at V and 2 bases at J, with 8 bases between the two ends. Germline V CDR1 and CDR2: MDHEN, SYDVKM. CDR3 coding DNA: TGTGCCAGCAGTTTTGCGGGGACCTACGAGCAGTACTTC. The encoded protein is CASSFAGTYEQYF.

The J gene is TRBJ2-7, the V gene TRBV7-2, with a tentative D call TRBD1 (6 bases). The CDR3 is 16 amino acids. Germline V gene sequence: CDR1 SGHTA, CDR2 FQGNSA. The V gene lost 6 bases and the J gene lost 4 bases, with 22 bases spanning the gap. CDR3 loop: CASSFNRDMMWYEQYF. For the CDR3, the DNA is TGTGCCAGCAGTTTCAACCGGGACATGATGTGGTACGAGCAGTACTTC. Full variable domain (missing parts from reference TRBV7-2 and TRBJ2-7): GAGVSQSPSNKVTEKGKDVELRCDPISGHTALYWYRQSLGQGLEFLIYFQGNSAPDKSGLPSDRFSAERTGGSVSTLTIQRTQQEDSAVYLCASSFNRDMMWYEQYFGPGTRLTVT.